Presented here are 22 T cell receptor beta chains from one specimen sequenced in a study of shared clonotypes between healthy human individuals. The assay was immunoSEQ multiplex PCR, and TCRdb's table has in-frame clones only and misses some. Of roughly 570,000 clones listed, 98% are singletons. Naive CD8 cells were CD45RO-negative, positively selected for CCR7, excluding terminally differentiated effector memory CD45RA+ cells. The sequenced sample was naive CD8+ T cells sorted from blood. These receptors all stem from a young man in good health.

This clone was detected only a few times. This chain links TRBV19 with TRBJ1-1; 7 nucleotides agree with TRBD1. Per germline, CDR1 LNHDA and CDR2 SQIVND (reference sequence). V trimming: 5 bases; J trimming: 5 bases; junction bases outside the gene matches: 11. The length of the CDR3 is 15 residues. CDR3 residues: CASSFSPTGMTEAFF. In nucleotides, the CDR3 is TGTGCCAGTAGTTTTTCTCCGACAGGGATGACTGAAGCTTTCTTT.

This chain links TRBV4-3 with TRBJ2-7; no definite D call. Germline lookup yields CDR1 LGHNA and CDR2 YSLEER. The CDR3 is made up of 14 amino acids. V lost 1 base and J lost 7, with 14 bases in between. Here the CDR3 DNA reads TGCGCCAGCAGCCAAGGTGGTAGCTTGGGGGAGCAGTACTTC. Translated: CASSQGGSLGEQYF.

The rearrangement uses TRBV27 and TRBJ2-1; 11 nucleotides match TRBD2. V dropped 5 bases and J dropped 10; count of bases not matched to a gene: 19. CDR3 length: 18 residues. The germline CDR1 and CDR2 sequences are MNHEY and SMNVEV (reference sequence). The CDR3 reads CASSPPSPLAGASSEQFF. In DNA form, the CDR3 reads TGTGCCAGCAGTCCGCCAAGCCCACTAGCGGGAGCGTCAAGCGAGCAGTTCTTC.

The chain joins TRBV2 to TRBJ2-3, with D maybe TRBD1 (5 bases). V lost 7 bases and J 0 bases, leaving 8 bases between the germline ends. This CDR3 spans 13 amino acids. Germline lookup yields CDR1 SNHLY and CDR2 FYNNEI. The CDR3 protein is CASKGSSTDTQYF. The CDR3 bases are TGTGCCAGCAAGGGGTCTAGCACAGATACGCAGTATTTT.

The chain links TRBV4-1 to TRBJ1-1; 7 bases are a match to TRBD1. V dropped 0 bases and J dropped 7; count of bases not matched to a gene: 5. The germline V gene encodes CDR1 MGHRA and CDR2 YSYEKL. This CDR3 has 14 residues. CDR3 DNA: TGCGCCAGCAGCCAAGAAACAGGGGTTGGTGAAGCTTTCTTT. Translating it yields CASSQETGVGEAFF.

This chain connects TRBV6-1 to TRBJ2-7; D ambiguous. This CDR3 is built from 14 residues. Trimming removed 2 bases at V and 1 base at J, with 9 bases between. The V gene's germline CDR1 is MNHNS and CDR2 SASEGT. DNA of the CDR3: TGTGCCAGCAGTGAATGGGCCACTTCCTACGAGCAGTACTTC. As protein: CASSEWATSYEQYF.

This chain connects TRBV11-3 to TRBJ2-7; D is uncertain. Between the trimmed V and J ends, which lost 4 bases and 2 bases, there was a span of 12 bases. Germline CDR1 is SGHNT and CDR2 is YENEEA. This CDR3 has 14 residues. DNA for the CDR3: TGTGCCAGCAGCTCACGAAGTAAACCCTACGAGCAGTACTTC. This translates into CASSSRSKPYEQYF.

The gene calls are TRBV2 and TRBJ2-7; TRBD2 agrees at 7 bases. Germline V lookup: CDR1 SNHLY, CDR2 FYNNEI. Trimming took 4 bases from V and 5 from J; bases not matched to a gene: 11. The CDR3 is 15 amino acids. The CDR3 bases are TGTGCCAGCAGTGGTCGGGACTACGCTGCGGACGAGCAGTACTTC. Translated: CASSGRDYAADEQYF.

This chain links TRBV28 with TRBJ2-7; possibly TRBD1 for D (6 bases). V was shortened by 3 bases and J by 6 bases, with 18 bases between the two germline ends. Germline V lookup: CDR1 MDHEN, CDR2 SYDVKM. The CDR3 is 15 amino acids. CDR3 in amino acids: CASSFRLKGVGEQYF. CDR3 bases: TGTGCCAGCAGTTTCCGTCTCAAGGGGGTTGGCGAGCAGTACTTC.

J is TRBJ2-2 and V is TRBV27; TRBD1 is a possible D gene (6 bases). Germline V gene lookup returns CDR1 MNHEY and CDR2 SMNVEV (reference sequence). Trimming shortened V by 6 bases and J by 5 bases, and 19 bases separated the two germline ends. This CDR3 has 16 amino acids. CDR3 sequence (DNA): TGTGCCAGCAGCAAGAGGAGATCAGGGGCGACCGGGGAGCTGTTTTTT. As protein: CASSKRRSGATGELFF.

J is TRBJ2-5 and V is TRBV27; 11 bases line up with TRBD2. J gave up 4 bases and V 6 bases, and 4 bases lay outside the gene matches. There are 14 residues in the CDR3. Germline loops: CDR1 MNHEY, CDR2 SMNVEV (reference sequence). CDR3 region: CASRPTSGRETQYF. The CDR3 DNA is TGTGCCAGCAGACCCACTAGCGGGAGAGAGACCCAGTACTTC.

The genes are TRBV5-8 and TRBJ2-3; D gene ambiguous. V dropped 8 bases and J dropped 2 bases, with 18 bases sitting between them. The CDR3 has 15 residues. Germline V CDR1 and CDR2: SGHTS, YDEGEE. DNA of the CDR3: TGTGCCAGTGAGGCCGAATGGCGGAACACAGATACGCAGTATTTT. Residues: CASEAEWRNTDTQYF.

This chain connects TRBV7-6 to TRBJ2-7, with 10 bases matching TRBD1. V gave up 3 bases and J gave up 0 bases; unmatched junction bases: 11. Germline V gene lookup returns CDR1 SGHVS and CDR2 FNYEAQ. CDR3 length equals 18 residues. CDR3 sequence: CASSLGTGARENSYEQYF. The CDR3 DNA follows: TGTGCCAGCAGCTTGGGGACAGGGGCTCGGGAGAACTCCTACGAGCAGTACTTC.

This chain connects TRBV6-1 to TRBJ2-1, with D perhaps being TRBD1 or TRBD2 (5 bases each). Trimming removed 0 bases at V and 6 bases at J, with 12 bases between. The CDR3 spans 15 residues. The V gene's germline CDR1 is MNHNS and CDR2 SASEGT. Here the CDR3 DNA reads TGTGCCAGCAGTGAAGCGCGGTCGGGGCTCAATGAGCAGTTCTTC. Its protein product is CASSEARSGLNEQFF.

The chain couples TRBV11-3 to TRBJ2-2; unclear D gene. Germline CDR1 reads SGHNT; CDR2 reads YENEEA. The CDR3 has 14 amino acids. Trimming removed 5 bases from V and 5 bases from J, with 12 bases in between. CDR3: CASSPRATTGELFF. DNA for the CDR3: TGTGCCAGCAGCCCTCGAGCTACGACCGGGGAGCTGTTTTTT.

This clone showed up just once. The chain's CDR3 is CSVWTGSTDTQYF. DNA for the CDR3: TGCAGCGTTTGGACAGGGAGCACAGATACGCAGTATTTT. The genes are TRBV29-1 and TRBJ2-3, with 8 bases fitting TRBD1. J lost 0 bases, V lost 5 bases, and 1 base had no gene match. CDR1 is SQVTM, CDR2 ANQGSEA, per germline. CDR3 length: 13 residues.

The chain combines TRBV7-9 with TRBJ2-7; TRBD2 matches 11 bases. With 4 bases clipped from V and 0 bases from J, the junction kept 8 bases outside the gene matches. CDR3 size: 17 residues. The V gene's germline CDR1 is SEHNR and CDR2 FQNEAQ (reference sequence). This chain's CDR3 is CASSSGLAGPSSYEQYF. The CDR3 nucleotides are TGTGCCAGCAGCTCCGGACTAGCGGGCCCGAGCTCCTACGAGCAGTACTTC. The variable domain in full, with the rest retrieved from reference TRBV7-9 and TRBJ2-7, is DTGVSQNPRHKITKRGQNVTFRCDPISEHNRLYWYRQTLGQGPEFLTYFQNEAQLEKSRLLSDRFSAERPKGSFSTLEIQRTEQGDSAMYLCASSSGLAGPSSYEQYFGPGTRLTVT.

The chain combines TRBV5-4 with TRBJ2-1, with TRBD2 matching 12 bases. Trimming at V came to 4 bases and at J to 2 bases, leaving 4 bases not matched to a gene. CDR3 length equals 16 residues. The V gene's germline CDR1 is SGHNT and CDR2 YYREEE (reference sequence). For the CDR3, the DNA is TGTGCCAGCAGCCCAAGGACTAGCGGGGCCTACAATGAGCAGTTCTTC. Residues: CASSPRTSGAYNEQFF.

This chain connects TRBV11-2 to TRBJ2-1, with TRBD2 matching over 7 bases. Germline V gives CDR1 SGHAT, CDR2 FQNNGV. The V and J ends lost 2 bases and 6 bases, in that order; junction bases with no gene match: 7. CDR3 length: 15 residues. The CDR3 region is CASSLLSAGVNEQFF. The CDR3 bases are TGTGCCAGCAGCTTACTCTCGGCGGGGGTCAATGAGCAGTTCTTC.

The rearrangement links TRBV6-5 to TRBJ2-4, with D perhaps TRBD1 (8 bases). Germline CDR1 and CDR2: MNHEY and SVGAGI. With 6 bases removed from V and 8 bases from J, the gap between germline ends came to 17 bases. There are 14 residues in the CDR3. The chain's CDR3 is CASSRQGAGDIQYF. Here the CDR3 DNA reads TGTGCCAGCAGCCGGCAGGGGGCGGGAGACATTCAGTACTTC.

The J gene is TRBJ2-3, the V gene TRBV27; tentative D call: TRBD2 (5 bases). Germline loops: CDR1 MNHEY, CDR2 SMNVEV (reference sequence). CDR3 length: 12 residues. V lost 6 bases to trimming and J lost 6 bases, with 10 bases between them. Here the CDR3 reads CASSQLGDTQYF. Here the CDR3 DNA reads TGTGCCAGCAGCCAACTAGGGGATACGCAGTATTTT.

V usage is TRBV6-1 and J usage is TRBJ1-2; D is unresolved. The V gene lost 6 bases and the J gene lost 5 bases, with 16 bases spanning the gap. The CDR3 has 14 amino acids. In germline, CDR1 is MNHNS, CDR2 SASEGT. The chain's CDR3 is CASSASVGLYGYTF. In DNA, the CDR3 is TGTGCCAGCAGCGCTTCGGTAGGGCTGTATGGCTACACCTTC.